The TCR beta chain described here comes from a study of neurological immune-mediated disorders. The CDR3 has 17 residues. Germline CDR1 reads DFQATT; CDR2 reads SNEGSKA (reference sequence). Trimming pared 1 base from V and 6 bases from J, leaving 24 bases between. A single record per CDR3 protein comes from TCRdb applying MiXCR to the 5' RACE reads. Among 55,000 to 70,000 distinct CDR3 sequences listed, approximately 5.1% were seen once. This clonotype was counted ten times or more. The sequenced sample was PBMCs. The rearrangement uses TRBV20-1 and TRBJ1-2, with a weak D call TRBD1 (6 bases). The receptor's source is a human donor with multiple sclerosis. The donor label of this sample is uncertain. The CDR3 DNA follows: TGCAGTGCTAGAGTCGGAATCTTCGGGGGGCGGATGGATGGCTACACCTTC. This gives the protein CSARVGIFGGRMDGYTF.